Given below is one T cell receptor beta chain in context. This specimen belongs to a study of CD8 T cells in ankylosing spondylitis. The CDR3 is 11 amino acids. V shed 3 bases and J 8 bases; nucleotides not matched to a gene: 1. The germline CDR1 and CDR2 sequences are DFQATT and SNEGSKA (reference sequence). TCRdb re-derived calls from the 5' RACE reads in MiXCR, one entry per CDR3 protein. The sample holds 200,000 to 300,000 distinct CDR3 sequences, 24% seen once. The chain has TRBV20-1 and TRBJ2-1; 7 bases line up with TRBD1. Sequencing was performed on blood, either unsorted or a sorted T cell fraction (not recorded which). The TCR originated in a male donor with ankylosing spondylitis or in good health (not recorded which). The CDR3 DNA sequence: TGCAGTGCTAGTCAGGGGGATGAGCAGTTCTTC. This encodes CSASQGDEQFF.